Sequencing of this T cell receptor beta chain was carried out in a study of response to subunit inactivated influenza vaccine. Regarding the study as a whole: Authors proposed each seasonal influenza vaccination draws in few new T cells.

TCRdb passed the RT-PCR reads through MiXCR, listing each CDR3 protein once. There are 400,000 to 650,000 distinct CDR3 sequences in the sample; under 8.5% occur only once, and about an eighth lies in the top ten. V lost 0 bases, J lost 6 bases, and 9 bases lay in between. Per the germline V gene, CDR1 is LGHDT and CDR2 is YNNKEL (reference sequence). The CDR3 has 13 amino acids. Comments on this clonotype: The antigen is undetermined.

Material: PBMCs from blood, obtained roughly 24 months after vaccination. The genes are TRBV3-1 and TRBJ2-7, with D hard to call. The clonotype was recovered from a man between 50 and 69 years old who received an inactivated influenza vaccine. The CDR3 reads CASSQERYGEQYF. CDR3 in DNA: TGTGCCAGCAGCCAAGAGAGGTACGGCGAGCAGTACTTC.